The present entry profiles one T cell receptor beta chain with its context. No antigen is known for it. The data are from a study of cytomegalovirus exposure and HLA in healthy donors. Regarding the study as a whole: The HLA-A and HLA-B alleles of most subjects were reportedly predicted accurately from TCR beta sequences. Overall, approximately 150 TCR beta chains were annotated as cytomegalovirus-associated. Segments of the TCR beta V type were, in most cases, productive about 87% or about 30% of the time in an earlier analysis.

The CDR3 covers 14 residues. From germline, CDR1 is SGHRS and CDR2 YFSETQ. J lost 2 bases, V lost 4 bases, and 5 bases had no gene match. PCR used 60 Vbeta primers and 13 Jbeta primers. Data came from immunoSEQ multiplex PCR; TCRdb stores just in-frame clones and leaves some out. The sample records about 130,000 clones, 65% to 75% being singletons. This TCR derives from a woman aged 50 to 60 in good health and CMV-seropositive. The sequenced material came from PBMCs. The chain combines TRBV5-1 with TRBJ1-2; 7 nucleotides agree with TRBD1. DNA for the CDR3: TGCGCCAGCAGCCTCACAGGGGTCAACTATGGCTACACCTTC. This sequence encodes CASSLTGVNYGYTF.